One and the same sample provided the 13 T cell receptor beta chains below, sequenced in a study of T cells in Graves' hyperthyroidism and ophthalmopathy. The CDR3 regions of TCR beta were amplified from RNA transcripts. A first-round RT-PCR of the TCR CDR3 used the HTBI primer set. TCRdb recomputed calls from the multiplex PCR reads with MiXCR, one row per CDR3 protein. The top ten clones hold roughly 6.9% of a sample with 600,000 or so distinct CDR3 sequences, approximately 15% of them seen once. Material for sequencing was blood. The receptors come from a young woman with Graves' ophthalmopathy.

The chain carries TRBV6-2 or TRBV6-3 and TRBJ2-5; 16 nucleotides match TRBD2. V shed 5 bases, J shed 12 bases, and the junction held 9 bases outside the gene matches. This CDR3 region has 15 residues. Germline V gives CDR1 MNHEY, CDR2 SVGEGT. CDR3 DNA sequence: TGTGCCAGCAGTGCTACGGGACTAGCGGGAGGGCCGAAGTACTTC. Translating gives CASSATGLAGGPKYF.

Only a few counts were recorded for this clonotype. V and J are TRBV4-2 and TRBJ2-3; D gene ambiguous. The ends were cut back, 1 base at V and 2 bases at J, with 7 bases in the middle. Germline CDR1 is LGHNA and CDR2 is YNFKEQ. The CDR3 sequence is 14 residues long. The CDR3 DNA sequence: TGTGCCAGCAGCCAAGGGACGTTCACAGATACGCAGTATTTT. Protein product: CASSQGTFTDTQYF.

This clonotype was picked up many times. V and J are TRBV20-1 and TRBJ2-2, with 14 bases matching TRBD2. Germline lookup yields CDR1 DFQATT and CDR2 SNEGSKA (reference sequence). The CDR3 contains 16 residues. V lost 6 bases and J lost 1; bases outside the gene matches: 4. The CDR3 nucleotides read TGCAGTGCGCTGACTAGCGGGAGGGGGAACACCGGGGAGCTGTTTTTT. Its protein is CSALTSGRGNTGELFF.

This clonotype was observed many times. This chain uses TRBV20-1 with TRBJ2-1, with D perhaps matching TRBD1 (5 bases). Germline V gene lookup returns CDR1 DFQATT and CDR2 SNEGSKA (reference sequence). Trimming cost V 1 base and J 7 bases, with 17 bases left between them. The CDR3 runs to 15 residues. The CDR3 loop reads CSARVGPSKGNEQFF. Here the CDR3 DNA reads TGCAGTGCTAGAGTCGGCCCTTCGAAGGGGAATGAGCAGTTCTTC.

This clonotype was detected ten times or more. The CDR3 spells CASSPADRHYGYTF. CDR3 DNA sequence: TGTGCCAGCAGTCCCGCGGACAGGCACTATGGCTACACCTTC. The chain has TRBV12-3 or TRBV12-4 and TRBJ1-2, with 7 bases fitting TRBD1. The ends lost 5 bases at V and 3 bases at J; junction bases unmatched: 6. The CDR3 has 14 amino acids.

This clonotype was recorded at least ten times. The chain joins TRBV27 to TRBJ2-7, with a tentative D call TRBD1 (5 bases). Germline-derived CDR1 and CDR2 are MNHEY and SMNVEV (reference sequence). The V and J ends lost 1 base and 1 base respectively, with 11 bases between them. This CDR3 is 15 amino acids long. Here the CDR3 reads CASSLFPTESYEQYF. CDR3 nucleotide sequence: TGTGCCAGCAGTTTATTCCCGACAGAGTCCTACGAGCAGTACTTC.

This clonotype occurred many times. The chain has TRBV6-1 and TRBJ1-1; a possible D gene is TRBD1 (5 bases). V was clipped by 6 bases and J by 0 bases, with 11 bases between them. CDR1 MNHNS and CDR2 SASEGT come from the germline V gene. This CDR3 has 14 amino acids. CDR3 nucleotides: TGTGCCAGCAGGCTAGGGGCCTTGAACACTGAAGCTTTCTTT. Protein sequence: CASRLGALNTEAFF.

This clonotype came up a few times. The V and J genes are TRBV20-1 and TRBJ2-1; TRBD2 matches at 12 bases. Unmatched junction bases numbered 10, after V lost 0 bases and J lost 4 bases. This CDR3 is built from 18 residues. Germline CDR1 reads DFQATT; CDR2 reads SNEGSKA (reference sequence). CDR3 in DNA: TGCAGTGCTAGAGAGACTAGCGGGAGAAGTAAGAAGTACAATGAGCAGTTCTTC. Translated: CSARETSGRSKKYNEQFF.

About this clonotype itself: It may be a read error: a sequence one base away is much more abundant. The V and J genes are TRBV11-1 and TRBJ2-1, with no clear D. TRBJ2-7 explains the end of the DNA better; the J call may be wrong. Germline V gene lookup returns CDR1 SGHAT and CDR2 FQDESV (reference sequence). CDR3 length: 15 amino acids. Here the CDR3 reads CASSSRAGAYNEQYF. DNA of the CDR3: TGTGCCAGCAGCTCCCGGGCAGGAGCCTACAATGAGCAGTACTTC.

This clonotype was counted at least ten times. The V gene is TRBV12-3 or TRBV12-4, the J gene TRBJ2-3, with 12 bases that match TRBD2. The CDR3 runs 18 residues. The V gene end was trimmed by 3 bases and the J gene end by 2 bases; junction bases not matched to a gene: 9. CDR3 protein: CASSLVLAGGLSTDTQYF. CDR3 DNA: TGTGCCAGCAGTTTGGTTCTAGCGGGAGGGCTCTCCACAGATACGCAGTATTTT.

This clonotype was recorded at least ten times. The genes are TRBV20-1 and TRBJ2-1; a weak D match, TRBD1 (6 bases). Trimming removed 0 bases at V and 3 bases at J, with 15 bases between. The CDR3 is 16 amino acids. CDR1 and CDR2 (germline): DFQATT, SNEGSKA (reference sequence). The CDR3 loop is CSARDRGRGFYNEQFF. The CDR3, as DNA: TGCAGTGCTAGAGATCGCGGAAGGGGGTTCTACAATGAGCAGTTCTTC.

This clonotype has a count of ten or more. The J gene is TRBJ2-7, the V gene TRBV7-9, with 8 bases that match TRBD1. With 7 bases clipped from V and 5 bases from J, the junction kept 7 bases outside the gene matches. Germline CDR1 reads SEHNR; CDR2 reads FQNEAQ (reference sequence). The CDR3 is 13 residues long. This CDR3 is CASNGQGEHEQYF. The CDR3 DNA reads TGTGCCAGCAACGGACAGGGAGAACACGAGCAGTACTTC.

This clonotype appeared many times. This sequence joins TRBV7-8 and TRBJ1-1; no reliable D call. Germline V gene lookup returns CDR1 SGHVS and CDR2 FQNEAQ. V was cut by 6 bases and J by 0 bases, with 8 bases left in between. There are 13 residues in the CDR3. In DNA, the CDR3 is TGTGCCAGCAGACCACGCATGAACACTGAAGCTTTCTTT. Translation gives CASRPRMNTEAFF.